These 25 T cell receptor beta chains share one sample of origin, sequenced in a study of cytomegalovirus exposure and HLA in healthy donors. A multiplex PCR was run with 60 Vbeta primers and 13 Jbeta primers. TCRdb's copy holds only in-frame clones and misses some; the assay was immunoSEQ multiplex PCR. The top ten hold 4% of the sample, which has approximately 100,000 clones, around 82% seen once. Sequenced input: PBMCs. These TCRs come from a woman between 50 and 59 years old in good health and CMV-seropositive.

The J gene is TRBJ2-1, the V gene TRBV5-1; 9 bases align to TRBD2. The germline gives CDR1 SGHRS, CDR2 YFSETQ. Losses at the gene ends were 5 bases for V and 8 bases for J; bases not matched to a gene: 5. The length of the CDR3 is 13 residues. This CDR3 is CASRAGGPYEQFF. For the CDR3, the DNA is TGCGCCAGCAGGGCGGGAGGGCCTTATGAGCAGTTCTTC.

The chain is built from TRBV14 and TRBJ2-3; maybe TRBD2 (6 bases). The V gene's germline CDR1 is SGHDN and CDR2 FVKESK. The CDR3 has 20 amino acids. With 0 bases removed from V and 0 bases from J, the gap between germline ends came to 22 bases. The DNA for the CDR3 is TGTGCCAGCAGCCAAGACTGGACTACGGCTACAGGTTCTAGCACAGATACGCAGTATTTT. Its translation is CASSQDWTTATGSSTDTQYF.

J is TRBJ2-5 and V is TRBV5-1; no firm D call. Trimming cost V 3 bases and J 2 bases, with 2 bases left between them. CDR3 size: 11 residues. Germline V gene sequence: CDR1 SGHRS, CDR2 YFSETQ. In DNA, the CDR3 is TGCGCCAGCAGCTCGCAAGAGACCCAGTACTTC. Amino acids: CASSSQETQYF. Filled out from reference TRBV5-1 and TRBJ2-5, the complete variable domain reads KAGVTQTPRYLIKTRGQQVTLSCSPISGHRSVSWYQQTPGQGLQFLFEYFSETQRNKGNFPGRFSGRQFSNSRSEMNVSTLELGDSALYLCASSSQETQYFGPGTRLLVL.

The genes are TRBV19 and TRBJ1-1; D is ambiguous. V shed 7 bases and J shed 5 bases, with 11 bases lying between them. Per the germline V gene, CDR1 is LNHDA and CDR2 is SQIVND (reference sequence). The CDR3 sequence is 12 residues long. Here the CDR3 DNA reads TGTGCCAGTAACGAGGGTGGAACTGAAGCTTTCTTT. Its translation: CASNEGGTEAFF.

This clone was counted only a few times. The DNA of the CDR3 is TGTGCCAGCAGCTTGGGTCTGACCCAGTACTTC. Protein: CASSLGLTQYF. This chain joins TRBV5-6 and TRBJ2-5; D is ambiguous. The CDR3 runs to 11 residues. Germline V gene data show CDR1 as SGHDT and CDR2 as YYEEEE. V was trimmed by 0 bases and J by 7 bases, leaving 4 bases between them.

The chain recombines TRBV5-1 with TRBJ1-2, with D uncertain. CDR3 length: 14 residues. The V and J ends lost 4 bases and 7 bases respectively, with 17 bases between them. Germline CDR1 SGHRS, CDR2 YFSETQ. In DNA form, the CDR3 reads TGCGCCAGCAGCCTGGTCGGGGTAACCGGTGGCTACACCTTC. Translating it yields CASSLVGVTGGYTF.

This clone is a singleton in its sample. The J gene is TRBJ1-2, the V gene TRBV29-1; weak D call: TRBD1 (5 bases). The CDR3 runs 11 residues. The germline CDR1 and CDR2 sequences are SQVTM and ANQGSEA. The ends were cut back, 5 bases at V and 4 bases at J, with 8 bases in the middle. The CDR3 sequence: CSVLTAYGYTF. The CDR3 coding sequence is TGCAGCGTTTTGACAGCCTATGGCTACACCTTC.

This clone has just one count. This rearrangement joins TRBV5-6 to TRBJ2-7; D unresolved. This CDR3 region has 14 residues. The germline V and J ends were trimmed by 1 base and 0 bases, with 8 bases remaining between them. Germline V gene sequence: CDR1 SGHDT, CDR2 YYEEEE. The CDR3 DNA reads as TGTGCCAGCAGCTTGAGATTTAGCTCCTACGAGCAGTACTTC. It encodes CASSLRFSSYEQYF. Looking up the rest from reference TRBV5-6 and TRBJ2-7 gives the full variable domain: DAGVTQSPTHLIKTRGQQVTLRCSPKSGHDTVSWYQQALGQGPQFIFQYYEEEERQRGNFPDRFSGHQFPNYSSELNVNALLLGDSALYLCASSLRFSSYEQYFGPGTRLTVT.

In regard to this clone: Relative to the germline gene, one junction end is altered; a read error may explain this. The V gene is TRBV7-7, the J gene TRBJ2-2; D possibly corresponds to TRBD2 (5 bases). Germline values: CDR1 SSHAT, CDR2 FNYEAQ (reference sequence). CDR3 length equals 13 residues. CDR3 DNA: TGTGCTAGCAGCTTCGGGGTGACCGGGGAGCTGTTTTTT. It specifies CASSFGVTGELFF.

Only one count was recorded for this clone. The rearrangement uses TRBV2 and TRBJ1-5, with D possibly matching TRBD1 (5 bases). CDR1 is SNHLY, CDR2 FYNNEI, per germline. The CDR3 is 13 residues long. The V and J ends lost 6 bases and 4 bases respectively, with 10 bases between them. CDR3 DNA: TGTGCCAGCAGATCGGGGGAAAATCAGCCCCAGCATTTT. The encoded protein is CASRSGENQPQHF.

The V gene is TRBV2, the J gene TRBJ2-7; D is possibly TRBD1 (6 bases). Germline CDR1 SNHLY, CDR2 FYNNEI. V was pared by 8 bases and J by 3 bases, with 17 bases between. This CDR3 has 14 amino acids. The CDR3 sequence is CASLGSRGSYEQYF. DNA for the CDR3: TGTGCCAGCCTGGGAAGCAGGGGAAGCTACGAGCAGTACTTC. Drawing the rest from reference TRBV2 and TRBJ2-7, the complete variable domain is EPEVTQTPSHQVTQMGQEVILRCVPISNHLYFYWYRQILGQKVEFLVSFYNNEISEKSEIFDDQFSVERPDGSNFTLKIRSTKLEDSAMYFCASLGSRGSYEQYFGPGTRLTVT.

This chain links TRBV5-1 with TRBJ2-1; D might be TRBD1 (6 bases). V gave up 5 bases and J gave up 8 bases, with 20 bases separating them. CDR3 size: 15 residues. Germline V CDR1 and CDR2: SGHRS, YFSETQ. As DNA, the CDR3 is TGCGCCAGCAGTAAGGGGACAAAAATAGGGGATGAGCAGTTCTTC. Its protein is CASSKGTKIGDEQFF.

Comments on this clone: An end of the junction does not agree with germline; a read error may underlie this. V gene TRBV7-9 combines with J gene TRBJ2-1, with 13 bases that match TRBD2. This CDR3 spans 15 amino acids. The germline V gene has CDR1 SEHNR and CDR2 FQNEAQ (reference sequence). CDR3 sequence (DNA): TGTTCCAGCAGCTCACTAGCGGGAGGGCCCCATGAGCAGTTCTTC. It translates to CSSSSLAGGPHEQFF.

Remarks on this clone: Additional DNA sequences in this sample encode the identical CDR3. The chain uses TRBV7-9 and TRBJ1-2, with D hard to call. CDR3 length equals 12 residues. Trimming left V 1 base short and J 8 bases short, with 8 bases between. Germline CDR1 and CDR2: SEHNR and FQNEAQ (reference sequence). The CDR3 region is CASSLGGDGYTF. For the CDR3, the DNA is TGTGCCAGCAGCTTAGGGGGAGACGGCTACACCTTC.

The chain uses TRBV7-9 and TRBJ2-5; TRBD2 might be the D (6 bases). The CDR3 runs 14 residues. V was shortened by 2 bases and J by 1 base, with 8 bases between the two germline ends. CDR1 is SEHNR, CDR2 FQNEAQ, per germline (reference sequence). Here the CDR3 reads CASSLLSGQETQYF. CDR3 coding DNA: TGTGCCAGCAGCTTACTTAGCGGCCAAGAGACCCAGTACTTC.

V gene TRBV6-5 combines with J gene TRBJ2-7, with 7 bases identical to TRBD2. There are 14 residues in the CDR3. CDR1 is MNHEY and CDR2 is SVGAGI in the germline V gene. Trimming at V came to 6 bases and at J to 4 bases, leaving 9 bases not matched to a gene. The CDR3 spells CASSRGREGYEQYF. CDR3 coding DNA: TGTGCCAGCAGCCGCGGAAGGGAGGGGTACGAGCAGTACTTC.

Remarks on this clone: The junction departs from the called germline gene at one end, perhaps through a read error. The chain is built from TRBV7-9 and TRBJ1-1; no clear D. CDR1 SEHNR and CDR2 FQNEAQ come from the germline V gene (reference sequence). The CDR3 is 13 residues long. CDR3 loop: CSSSVYRNTEAFF. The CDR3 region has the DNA TGTTCCAGCAGCGTCTATAGGAACACTGAAGCTTTCTTT.

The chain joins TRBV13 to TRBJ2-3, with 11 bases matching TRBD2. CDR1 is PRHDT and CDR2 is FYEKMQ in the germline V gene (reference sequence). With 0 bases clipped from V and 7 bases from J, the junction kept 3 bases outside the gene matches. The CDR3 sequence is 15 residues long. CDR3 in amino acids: CASSLGTSGANTQYF. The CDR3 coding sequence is TGTGCCAGCAGCTTAGGGACTAGCGGGGCGAATACGCAGTATTTT.

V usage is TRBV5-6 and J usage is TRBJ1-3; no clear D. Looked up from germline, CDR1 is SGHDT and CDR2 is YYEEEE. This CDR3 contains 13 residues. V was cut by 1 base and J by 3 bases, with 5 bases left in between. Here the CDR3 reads CASSLRGGNTIYF. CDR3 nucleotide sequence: TGTGCCAGCAGCTTGCGAGGTGGAAACACCATATATTTT.

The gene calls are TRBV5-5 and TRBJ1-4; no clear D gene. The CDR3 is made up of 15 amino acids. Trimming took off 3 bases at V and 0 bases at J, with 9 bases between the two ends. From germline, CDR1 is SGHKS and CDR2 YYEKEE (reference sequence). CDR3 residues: CASSSYSSTNEKLFF. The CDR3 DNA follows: TGTGCCAGCAGCTCCTACAGTTCAACTAATGAAAAACTGTTTTTT.

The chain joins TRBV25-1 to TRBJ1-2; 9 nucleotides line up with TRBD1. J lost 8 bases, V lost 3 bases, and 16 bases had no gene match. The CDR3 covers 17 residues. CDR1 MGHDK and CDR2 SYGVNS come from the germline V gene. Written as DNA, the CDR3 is TGTGCCAGCAGTGATATGGAGGGACAGGGTAAGAGGTCCGGCTACACCTTC. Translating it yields CASSDMEGQGKRSGYTF.

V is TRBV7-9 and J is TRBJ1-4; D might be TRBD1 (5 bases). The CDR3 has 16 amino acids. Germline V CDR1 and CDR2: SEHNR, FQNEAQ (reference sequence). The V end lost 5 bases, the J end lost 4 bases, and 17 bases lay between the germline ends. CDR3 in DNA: TGTGCCAGCAGCGTAGGGGTGACAGACGTTAATGAAAAACTGTTTTTT. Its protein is CASSVGVTDVNEKLFF.

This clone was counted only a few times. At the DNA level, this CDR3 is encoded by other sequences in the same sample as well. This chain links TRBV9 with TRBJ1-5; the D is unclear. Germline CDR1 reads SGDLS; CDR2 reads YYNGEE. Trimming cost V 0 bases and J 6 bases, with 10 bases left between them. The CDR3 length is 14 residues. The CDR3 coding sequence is TGTGCCAGCAGCGTAGACGGCGCGGGTCAGCCCCAGCATTTT. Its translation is CASSVDGAGQPQHF.

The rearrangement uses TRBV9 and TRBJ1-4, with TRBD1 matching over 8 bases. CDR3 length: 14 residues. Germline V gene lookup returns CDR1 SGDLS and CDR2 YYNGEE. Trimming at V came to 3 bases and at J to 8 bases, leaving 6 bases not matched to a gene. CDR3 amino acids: CASSAQGVKEKLFF. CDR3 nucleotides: TGTGCCAGCAGCGCACAGGGGGTGAAGGAAAAACTGTTTTTT.

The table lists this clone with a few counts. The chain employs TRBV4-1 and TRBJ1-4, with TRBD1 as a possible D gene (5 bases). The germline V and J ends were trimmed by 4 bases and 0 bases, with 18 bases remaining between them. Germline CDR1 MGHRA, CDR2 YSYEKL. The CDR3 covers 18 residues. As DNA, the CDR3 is TGCGCCAGCAGCCCTTTCACAGGTTTACTTGCAACTAATGAAAAACTGTTTTTT. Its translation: CASSPFTGLLATNEKLFF.